The entry below gives a single TCR beta chain sequence along with its context. The antigen is undetermined. The repertoire was sequenced with immunoSEQ multiplex PCR; TCRdb's copy has only in-frame clones and lacks some. Of about 2 million clones in the sample, about 94% were seen once. Positively selected for CCR7, the CD45RO-negative cells used as naive CD8 cells excluded terminally differentiated effector memory CD45RA+ cells. The entry originates in a study of shared clonotypes between healthy human individuals. Study-level points and caveats: It was only blood that was sampled, and tissue repertoires likely differ.

Trimming shortened V by 1 base and J by 6 bases, and 12 bases separated the two germline ends. The length of the CDR3 is 14 residues. The germline V gene has CDR1 SEHNR and CDR2 FQNEAQ (reference sequence). This sequence was found in a man between 18 and 35 years old in good health. The sequencing sample was made of naive CD8+ T cells sorted from blood. The chain has TRBV7-9 and TRBJ1-2; TRBD1 is a possible D gene (5 bases). CDR3 DNA sequence: TGTGCCAGCAGCTTAGTTCTGACAGTAAATGGCTACACCTTC. Translation gives CASSLVLTVNGYTF.